The T cell receptor beta chain described here comes from a study of human T cells and chemical hapten exposure. Turning to the study itself: All patients underwent weekly scalp dosing with diphenylcyclopropenone for the full roughly 25-week study. Mostly female patients had alopecia areata, totalis or universalis. DPC at 0.01% went onto the upper back in patch tests, read at 6 days.

Individual cDNA molecules had unique molecular identifiers attached to them by the library. TCRdb re-derived calls from the RACE reads in MiXCR, one entry per CDR3 protein. The sample contains 25,000 to 30,000 distinct CDR3 sequences, approximately 10% of which appear only once. By its share, this clonotype is medium-sized (0.01 to 0.1%). The time point denotes: patch test 2, 6 weeks after DPC sensitization. Stated treatment: therapeutic diphenylcyclopropenone sensitization with weekly scalp DPC. The CDR3 totals 14 residues. Germline assignment: CDR1 SQVTM and CDR2 ANQGSEA. V dropped 4 bases and J dropped 6 bases, with 18 bases sitting between them.

The sample here was whole blood, taken in connection with sensitization to the hapten diphenylcyclopropenone (DPC). The source of this sequence is a man aged 25 to 45 with alopecia areata. Some clones in this sample may be carry-over from other donors' samples. The chain links TRBV29-1 to TRBJ2-5, with D maybe TRBD2 (6 bases). CDR3 sequence reads: CSVGRDQGGKTQYF. The CDR3 nucleotides are TGCAGCGTTGGAAGGGACCAGGGAGGAAAGACCCAGTACTTC.